This TCR beta chain was recorded in a study of cytomegalovirus exposure and HLA in healthy donors. General observations from the study: Analyses of presence and absence presupposed an approximately uniform sequencing depth across donors.

The PCR used 60 Vbeta and 13 Jbeta primers. The table came from immunoSEQ multiplex PCR; TCRdb's copy has only in-frame clones and leaves some out. The sample lists some 200,000 clones, approximately 82% seen once, with about 0.58% in the top ten. Healthy bone marrow donors made up the donor group. This clone was recorded only once. Antigen: not known. The specimen sequenced was PBMCs. The clonotype was recovered from a woman aged 40-49 years in good health and CMV-seronegative.

CDR3 DNA: TGTGCCAGCAGTTTGAGGGAGGGGAGATACAATGAGCAGTTCTTC. It encodes CASSLREGRYNEQFF. This chain links TRBV27 with TRBJ2-1; 7 bases agree with TRBD2. CDR3 length: 15 amino acids. Trimming cost V 3 bases and J 4 bases; bases outside gene matches: 6. The germline gives CDR1 MNHEY, CDR2 SMNVEV (reference sequence).